One and the same sample provided the 5 T cell receptor beta chains below, sequenced in a study of blood T cell repertoires in COVID-19. Only in-frame clones appear in the TCRdb table, and some are missing; sequencing was by immunoSEQ multiplex PCR. The table includes roughly 420,000 clones, around 87% detected once. Input material: PBMCs or T cells enriched from blood (not recorded which). The source of these receptors is a woman in her 30s with acute COVID-19.

The rearrangement joins TRBV9 to TRBJ1-1; possible D gene TRBD1, 6 bases. V was trimmed by 6 bases and J by 0 bases, leaving 9 bases between them. The CDR3 has 13 amino acids. The germline gives CDR1 SGDLS, CDR2 YYNGEE. The CDR3 loop reads CASTQGMNTEAFF. The CDR3 nucleotides are TGTGCCAGCACCCAGGGGATGAACACTGAAGCTTTCTTT.

This chain connects TRBV20-1 to TRBJ1-2; D is ambiguous. With 3 bases removed from V and 2 bases from J, the gap between germline ends came to 13 bases. Germline assignment: CDR1 DFQATT and CDR2 SNEGSKA (reference sequence). The CDR3 spans 14 residues. The chain's CDR3 is CSASLLGVNYGYTF. The CDR3 DNA sequence: TGCAGTGCTAGTTTGTTGGGCGTCAACTATGGCTACACCTTC.

This clone was counted a single time. This chain connects TRBV7-2 to TRBJ2-5; no reliable D call. V lost 2 bases and J 6 bases, leaving 10 bases between the germline ends. The CDR3 extends over 13 amino acids. CDR1 and CDR2 from the germline V gene are SGHTA and FQGNSA. The CDR3 coding sequence is TGTGCCAGCAGCTTATCGGTTCTTCAGACCCAGTACTTC. Encoded protein: CASSLSVLQTQYF. Using reference TRBV7-2 and TRBJ2-5 for the parts outside the CDR3, the full variable domain is GAGVSQSPSNKVTEKGKDVELRCDPISGHTALYWYRQSLGQGLEFLIYFQGNSAPDKSGLPSDRFSAERTGGSVSTLTIQRTQQEDSAVYLCASSLSVLQTQYFGPGTRLLVL.

The rearrangement joins TRBV27 to TRBJ2-6, with 10 nucleotides matching TRBD1. The CDR3 loop spans 17 amino acids. CDR1 and CDR2 from the germline V gene are MNHEY and SMNVEV (reference sequence). J was trimmed by 0 bases and V by 4 bases; bases with no gene match: 3. The CDR3: CASSSGQGISGANVLTF. As DNA, the CDR3 is TGTGCCAGCAGTTCGGGACAGGGGATCTCTGGGGCCAACGTCCTGACTTTC. Using reference TRBV27 and TRBJ2-6 for the parts outside the CDR3, the full variable domain is EAQVTQNPRYLITVTGKKLTVTCSQNMNHEYMSWYRQDPGLGLRQIYYSMNVEVTDKGDVPEGYKVSRKEKRNFPLILESPSPNQTSLYFCASSSGQGISGANVLTFGAGSRLTVL.

J is TRBJ2-7 and V is TRBV19; no clear D gene. The CDR3 loop spans 13 amino acids. Between the trimmed V and J ends, which lost 1 base and 7 bases, there was a span of 11 bases. CDR1 LNHDA and CDR2 SQIVND come from the germline V gene (reference sequence). CDR3 sequence (DNA): TGTGCCAGTAGTATAGGGCCAACGAGGGAGCAGTACTTC. This sequence encodes CASSIGPTREQYF.